This T cell receptor (beta chain) was documented in a study of molecular identifiers for immune sequencing clone quantification. Trimming took 3 bases from V and 1 from J; bases not matched to a gene: 1. The CDR3 runs to 14 residues. Germline CDR1 ENHRY, CDR2 SYGVKD. General study findings and limits: Clones that had above 20 RNA copies took up over 97% of effector molecules but under 1% in naive cells.

MiXCR was run by TCRdb on the PCR reads, yielding one entry per CDR3 protein. The sample carries a few hundred thousand distinct CDR3 sequences, 20% to 25% recorded once. For naive CD8 T cells, sorting used the CD8+CD4-CCR7+CD45RA+ phenotype. Points on this clonotype: What it recognizes is unknown.

The sequenced sample was naive CD8+ T cells from blood, with Jurkat cell RNA spiked in. The subset: FACS-sorted CD8+CD4-CCR7+CD45RA+ naive T cells. The chain combines TRBV10-3 with TRBJ2-5; 8 nucleotides agree with TRBD2. The sequence derives from a human donor in good health. Some libraries in this study had Jurkat cell RNA spiked in. Here the CDR3 reads CAISDGTSQETQYF. CDR3 nucleotides: TGTGCCATCAGTGACGGGACTAGCCAAGAGACCCAGTACTTC.